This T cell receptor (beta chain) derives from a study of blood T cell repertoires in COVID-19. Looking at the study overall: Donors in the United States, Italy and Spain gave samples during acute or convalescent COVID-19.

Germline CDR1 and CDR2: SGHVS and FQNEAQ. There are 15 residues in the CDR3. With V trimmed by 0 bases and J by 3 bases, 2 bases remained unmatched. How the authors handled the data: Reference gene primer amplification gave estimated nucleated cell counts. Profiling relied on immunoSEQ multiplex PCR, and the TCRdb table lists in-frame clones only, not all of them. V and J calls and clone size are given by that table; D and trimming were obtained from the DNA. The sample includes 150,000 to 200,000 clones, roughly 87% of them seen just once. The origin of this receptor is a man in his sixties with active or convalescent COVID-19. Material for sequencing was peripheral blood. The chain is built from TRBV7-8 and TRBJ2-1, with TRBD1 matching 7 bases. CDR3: CASSLARTGYNEQFF. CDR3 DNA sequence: TGTGCCAGCAGCTTAGCGAGGACAGGCTACAATGAGCAGTTCTTC.